Listed below are T cell receptor beta chains from one sample, sequenced in a study of cytomegalovirus exposure and HLA in healthy donors. The repertoire was sequenced with immunoSEQ multiplex PCR; TCRdb's copy has only in-frame clones and lacks some. The sample lists fewer than 250,000 clones; about four fifths were seen once. The sample was PBMCs. These receptor sequences come from a man aged 25 to 40 in good health and CMV-seronegative. Each CDR3 is given with its conserved first and last residue. Fields, in order: CDR3 DNA, CDR3 protein, V gene, J gene, clone size, D gene. The D gene is left open where the match is weak. A row's size may be missing; if present it is once, few, many or a size class.

TGCGCCAGCAGCTTGGCCGGGACAGGGTTCTACGAGCAGTACTTC,CASSLAGTGFYEQYF,TRBV5-1,TRBJ2-7,.,TRBD1
TGTGCCAGCAGCCCCTGGGGGGACGAGCAGTACTTC,CASSPWGDEQYF,TRBV5-5,TRBJ2-7,.,.
TGTGCCAGCAGTTCCCGGGACACTTCATATACATACAATGAGCAGTTCTTC,CASSSRDTSYTYNEQFF,TRBV13,TRBJ2-1,once,.
TGTGCCAGCAGTTACGCCGGGGGAACTAATGAAAAACTGTTTTTT,CASSYAGGTNEKLFF,TRBV6-5,TRBJ1-4,.,.
TGCGCCAGCAGCTTGGCCCCGGGGGGCGTAGCCAAAAACATTCAGTACTTC,CASSLAPGGVAKNIQYF,TRBV5-1,TRBJ2-4,.,.
TGTGCCAGCAGCTTGGGAGTTTTCGAGGAGGAGCAGTACTTC,CASSLGVFEEEQYF,TRBV5-6,TRBJ2-7,few,.
TGTGCCAGCAGTCCCCGGGACAGAGTTAATGAAAAACTGTTTTTT,CASSPRDRVNEKLFF,TRBV6-6,TRBJ1-4,few,TRBD1
TGTGCCAGCAGCGTAGATTCTACGTCTGAAGCTTTCTTT,CASSVDSTSEAFF,TRBV9,TRBJ1-1,.,.
TGTGCCAGCAGTATTGGACACCCGAGAGATGAGCAGTTCTTC,CASSIGHPRDEQFF,TRBV6-5,TRBJ2-1,few,.
TGTGCCAGCAGCGCTACAGGGTTTAGCTACGAGCAGTACTTC,CASSATGFSYEQYF,TRBV7-2,TRBJ2-7,.,.
TGTGCCAGCAGTTTATACGGGACAGCTAACACCGGGGAGCTGTTTTTT,CASSLYGTANTGELFF,TRBV28,TRBJ2-2,.,TRBD1
TGTGCCAGCAGCTTCCCTAGCGGGGCAAACCCTAGGGGAGAGACCCAGTACTTC,CASSFPSGANPRGETQYF,TRBV11-2,TRBJ2-5,.,TRBD2
TGTGCCAGTTCGGTGGGGGGGGGCTGGGAAGAGACCCAGTACTTC,CASSVGGGWEETQYF,TRBV19,TRBJ2-5,.,.
TGTGCCAGCAGCTTGGTCGGCAGGGTAGTGTCTGGGGCCAACGTCCTGACTTTC,CASSLVGRVVSGANVLTF,TRBV5-4,TRBJ2-6,.,.
TGCGCCAGCAGCTTGGATATCGGTCAGTACTTC,CASSLDIGQYF,TRBV5-1,TRBJ2-4,once,.
TGTGCCTCGAAAAGGGGATTGAGGGAGCAGTACTTC,CASKRGLREQYF,TRBV28,TRBJ2-7,.,.
TGTGCCAGCAGTGATATTTCTGTCTCCTACGAGCAGTACTTC,CASSDISVSYEQYF,TRBV2,TRBJ2-7,.,.
TGTGCCAGCAGCTTAGGACCGGGGGGGCCGGCAGATACGCAGTATTTT,CASSLGPGGPADTQYF,TRBV7-2,TRBJ2-3,.,TRBD2
TGCGCCAGCAGCCAAGAAAACATCCTGAGGGAAGCTTTCTTT,CASSQENILREAFF,TRBV4-3,TRBJ1-1,.,.
TGTGCCATCAGTGGGACAGGACGGTATGGCTACACCTTC,CAISGTGRYGYTF,TRBV10-3,TRBJ1-2,few,TRBD1
TGTGCCAGCAGTGCTACAGGGAAATGGTCCCACGAGCAGTACTTC,CASSATGKWSHEQYF,TRBV28,TRBJ2-7,.,.
TGTGCCAGCAGTTATGGACAGCTAGCCGGCGAGCAGTACTTC,CASSYGQLAGEQYF,TRBV6-5,TRBJ2-7,.,.
TGTGCCAGTAGTATAGCAGGAGCACAGGGTAGCACTGAAGCTTTCTTT,CASSIAGAQGSTEAFF,TRBV19,TRBJ1-1,.,.
TGTGCCAGCATCCTGGACAGGGCCGGGCAGCCCCAGCATTTT,CASILDRAGQPQHF,TRBV6-1,TRBJ1-5,.,TRBD1
TGTGCCAGCAGTGAAACTAGCGGGTTTGGCACAGATACGCAGTATTTT,CASSETSGFGTDTQYF,TRBV6-1,TRBJ2-3,.,TRBD2
TGCGCCAGCAGTGAGTCAAACTCAAACACCATATATTTT,CASSESNSNTIYF,TRBV10-2,TRBJ1-3,.,.
TGTGCCATCAGTGACGTTGACGTGGTGGGGGGGCCAAATTCTGGAAACACCATATATTTT,CAISDVDVVGGPNSGNTIYF,TRBV10-3,TRBJ1-3,.,.
TGTGCCAGCATTAAACCGGACAGGGGTAGGACCGGGGAGCTGTTTTTT,CASIKPDRGRTGELFF,TRBV28,TRBJ2-2,.,TRBD1
TGTGCCAGTAGCCCCAGGGGGAACTTAATGAACACTGAAGCTTTCTTT,CASSPRGNLMNTEAFF,TRBV19,TRBJ1-1,.,TRBD1
TGCGCCAGCAGCGTGGCCGGGGTAGCGGGGGCTCAAGAGACCCAGTACTTC,CASSVAGVAGAQETQYF,TRBV5-1,TRBJ2-5,.,TRBD2
TGTGCCAGCAGCTTAGTTTCGGGGGGCGGAGAGACCCAGTACTTC,CASSLVSGGGETQYF,TRBV11-3,TRBJ2-5,.,.
TGTGCCAGCAGTCCGGTAGACTATAATTCACCCCTCCACTTT,CASSPVDYNSPLHF,TRBV6-6,TRBJ1-6,.,.
TGTGCCAGCAGTATGACAGCGGGGGGGCCCCTTGAGACCCAGTACTTC,CASSMTAGGPLETQYF,TRBV27,TRBJ2-5,.,TRBD2
TGTGCCAGCAGCTTAGCCCTGACAGATGGAAACACCATATATTTT,CASSLALTDGNTIYF,TRBV7-9,TRBJ1-3,.,.
TGTGCCAGCAGCATCGCCCGCGGGACAGGGTTCAAAAAACTGTTTTTT,CASSIARGTGFKKLFF,TRBV5-6,TRBJ1-4,.,TRBD1
TGTGCCAGCAGCTTACAGGGGGGCTCCTACAATGAGCAGTTCTTC,CASSLQGGSYNEQFF,TRBV7-9,TRBJ2-1,.,.
TGTGCCACCACGAGGGGGCAAAGGGAGCAGTACTTC,CATTRGQREQYF,TRBV15,TRBJ2-7,.,TRBD1
TGTGCCAGCAGGGAGACCGTGCGACGGTACTATGGCTACACCTTC,CASRETVRRYYGYTF,TRBV27,TRBJ1-2,few,.
TGTGCCAGCAGCTCGTATCTGGGGCGCCGCTACGAGCAGTACTTC,CASSSYLGRRYEQYF,TRBV11-2,TRBJ2-7,.,.
TGTGCCAGCTCCCGGGACACCACCTATGGCTACACCTTC,CASSRDTTYGYTF,TRBV18,TRBJ1-2,.,.
TGTGCCAGCAGCGCCTTAGAACGCGAGGAGCAGTTCTTC,CASSALEREEQFF,TRBV7-9,TRBJ2-1,.,.
TGTGCCAGCAGCTGGGGGACAGTTCAAGAGACCCAGTACTTC,CASSWGTVQETQYF,TRBV25-1,TRBJ2-5,.,TRBD1
TGTGCCAGTAGTATCTCGTCAACAGGGACCTATGGCTACACCTTC,CASSISSTGTYGYTF,TRBV19,TRBJ1-2,.,.
TGTGCCAGCAGCCCCTTGGGGGGGGGAAACACAGATACGCAGTATTTT,CASSPLGGGNTDTQYF,TRBV7-3,TRBJ2-3,.,TRBD2
TGTGCCAGCAGTGTCCTAGCGTCCACAGATACGCAGTATTTT,CASSVLASTDTQYF,TRBV2,TRBJ2-3,.,.
TGCGCCAGCAGCTCAGACCAGGGAAGTGGAAACACCATATATTTT,CASSSDQGSGNTIYF,TRBV5-1,TRBJ1-3,.,.
TGTGCCAGCAGGTCCGTCGGGGCCTATAATTCACCCCTCCACTTT,CASRSVGAYNSPLHF,TRBV6-5,TRBJ1-6,few,.
TGTGCCAGTAGTGACGGGACAGGGGAACTATTTGTACGTGGCTACACCTTC,CASSDGTGELFVRGYTF,TRBV19,TRBJ1-2,.,TRBD1
TGTGCCAGCAGCTTAAGTCGCAGTAAGGGAGCGGACCAAGAGACCCAGTACTTC,CASSLSRSKGADQETQYF,TRBV13,TRBJ2-5,.,.
TGTGCCAGCAGCCTATCAACTAGCGGAGCGATACCTGGCTCCTACGAGCAGTACTTC,CASSLSTSGAIPGSYEQYF,TRBV12-1,TRBJ2-7,.,.
TGCGCCAGCAGCCCGTTCTTAGCGGGGGGCTTCCAAGAGACCCAGTACTTC,CASSPFLAGGFQETQYF,TRBV4-1,TRBJ2-5,.,TRBD2